The clone carrying this T cell receptor beta chain occurred once. Treatment defined: roughly 18 received Ad26.COV2.S at low or high dose, single or two shots; roughly five received placebo; per-sample allocation not given. Vaccine and placebo recipients were sampled on day 63 after the first injection. Vaccination used an Ad26 vector expressing Wuhan-strain SARS-CoV-2 spike. The data were obtained in a study of Ad26.COV2.S vaccination and SARS-CoV-2 variants. Study information: Donor got 5x10^10 or 1x10^11 viral particles of Ad26.COV2.S.

The CDR3 sequence is 13 residues long. V lost 0 bases and J lost 6; bases outside the gene matches: 1. The germline gives CDR1 MGHRA, CDR2 YSYEKL. Sequencing was performed with immunoSEQ multiplex PCR; in TCRdb, only in-frame clones are kept and a portion is missing. The top ten clones hold 3.3% of a sample with some 350,000 clones, about 85% of them seen once. The chain employs TRBV4-1 and TRBJ1-1; 7 nucleotides line up with TRBD1. The sequenced sample was peripheral blood, obtained in a trial of Ad26.COV2.S vaccine versus placebo. The receptor comes from a person aged 18 to 65 who received the Ad26.COV2.S COVID-19 vaccine or a placebo. CDR3 in amino acids: CASSQEGTAEAFF. The CDR3 DNA sequence: TGCGCCAGCAGCCAAGAAGGGACAGCTGAAGCTTTCTTT.